Listed here are 25 T cell receptor beta chains from one sample, sequenced in a study of control samples from healthy donors and cancer patients. The repertoire was sequenced with immunoSEQ multiplex PCR; TCRdb's copy has only in-frame clones and lacks some. The sample holds roughly 190,000 clones, about nine tenths seen once. Sequencing used blood. The receptors originated from a young man in good health.

This clone appeared once. The chain links TRBV11-2 to TRBJ2-7, with 8 bases aligning to TRBD2. Per the germline V gene, CDR1 is SGHAT and CDR2 is FQNNGV. Trimming cost V 5 bases and J 2 bases; bases outside gene matches: 2. This CDR3 has 13 amino acids. The CDR3 region has the DNA TGTGCCAGCAGCCGGGGGGGTCCCTACGAGCAGTACTTC. It codes for CASSRGGPYEQYF.

This clone has a handful of counts. V usage is TRBV7-2 and J usage is TRBJ2-3; 7 bases map to TRBD1. This CDR3 contains 16 residues. The germline gives CDR1 SGHTA, CDR2 FQGNSA. With V trimmed by 5 bases and J by 2 bases, 10 bases remained unmatched. The CDR3 loop reads CASSPRGQVPTDTQYF. DNA for the CDR3: TGTGCCAGCAGCCCTAGAGGACAGGTACCCACAGATACGCAGTATTTT.

The genes are TRBV11-2 and TRBJ2-7; 12 bases line up with TRBD1. This CDR3 spans 17 amino acids. With 0 bases clipped from V and 5 bases from J, the junction kept 8 bases outside the gene matches. CDR1 and CDR2 from the germline V gene are SGHAT and FQNNGV. CDR3 sequence (DNA): TGTGCCAGCAGCTTAGATCTTGTGGGACAGGGGGCCGACGAGCAGTACTTC. It translates to CASSLDLVGQGADEQYF.

This clone was observed a single time. Other nucleotide sequences in the sample specify the same CDR3. The chain recombines TRBV12-5 with TRBJ2-2; 11 bases match TRBD1. Germline-derived CDR1 and CDR2 are LGHNT and FRNRAP. The CDR3 has 16 residues. V shed 6 bases and J 7 bases; nucleotides not matched to a gene: 10. CDR3 sequence (DNA): TGTGCTAGTGGGCCTGGACAGGGGGCTTATGGCGGGGAGCTGTTTTTT. Protein sequence: CASGPGQGAYGGELFF.

V is TRBV7-2 and J is TRBJ2-1, with 9 bases that match TRBD2. V lost 2 bases, J lost 4 bases, and 6 bases stayed unmatched. Germline CDR1 and CDR2: SGHTA and FQGNSA. The CDR3 runs to 16 residues. The DNA of the CDR3 is TGTGCCAGCAGCTTATCCGCTAGCGGGGCTTACAATGAGCAGTTCTTC. This gives the protein CASSLSASGAYNEQFF.

The V and J genes are TRBV3-1 (or the pseudogene TRBV3-2) and TRBJ1-1; TRBD1 is a possible D gene (6 bases). CDR3 length equals 14 residues. Germline V CDR1 and CDR2: LGHDT, YNNKEL (reference sequence). The ends were cut back, 6 bases at V and 0 bases at J, with 11 bases in the middle. In DNA, the CDR3 is TGTGCCAGCAGGGACACAGGGCTGAACACTGAAGCTTTCTTT. Amino acids: CASRDTGLNTEAFF.

The chain carries TRBV30 and TRBJ2-2; 8 nucleotides agree with TRBD2. This CDR3 contains 16 residues. The V and J ends lost 5 bases and 1 base, in that order; junction bases with no gene match: 9. Germline lookup yields CDR1 GTSNPN and CDR2 SVGIG (reference sequence). The CDR3, as DNA: TGTGCCTGGGGGTTTAGGACTAGCAAGAACACCGGGGAGCTGTTTTTT. Translation gives CAWGFRTSKNTGELFF.

V gene TRBV7-9 combines with J gene TRBJ2-1; 10 nucleotides line up with TRBD1. The ends lost 5 bases at V and 4 bases at J; junction bases unmatched: 5. This CDR3 has 15 residues. Germline CDR1 and CDR2: SEHNR and FQNEAQ (reference sequence). The CDR3 reads CASSGGTGAYNEQFF. DNA of the CDR3: TGTGCCAGCAGCGGGGGGACAGGGGCGTACAATGAGCAGTTCTTC.

This chain uses TRBV27 with TRBJ2-4; possibly TRBD1 for D (6 bases). Germline V CDR1 and CDR2: MNHEY, SMNVEV (reference sequence). CDR3 size: 16 residues. V gave up 4 bases and J gave up 0 bases, with 13 bases separating them. CDR3 DNA sequence: TGTGCCAGCAGTTACAGGGATCAACTAGCCAAAAACATTCAGTACTTC. It is translated as CASSYRDQLAKNIQYF.

This chain connects TRBV3-1 (or the pseudogene TRBV3-2) to TRBJ2-3, with TRBD2 matching over 11 bases. The junction had 10 bases not matched to a gene; V was cut back by 2 bases and J by 3 bases. The germline V gene has CDR1 LGHDT and CDR2 YNNKEL (reference sequence). The CDR3 covers 18 residues. The CDR3 reads CASSQRPPIAGGTDTQYF. DNA of the CDR3: TGTGCCAGCAGCCAACGACCCCCTATAGCGGGGGGGACAGATACGCAGTATTTT.

The chain joins TRBV30 to TRBJ1-5, with D hard to call. The CDR3 sequence is 18 residues long. The ends were cut back, 7 bases at V and 0 bases at J, with 25 bases in the middle. The germline gives CDR1 GTSNPN, CDR2 SVGIG (reference sequence). As DNA, the CDR3 is TGTGCCTTCCACGGGCAAGACGGATATCGTTATAGCAATCAGCCCCAGCATTTT. It encodes CAFHGQDGYRYSNQPQHF.

The chain has TRBV6-1 and TRBJ1-5; 10 bases map to TRBD1. There are 16 residues in the CDR3. Trimming cost V 1 base and J 7 bases; bases outside gene matches: 7. Per the germline V gene, CDR1 is MNHNS and CDR2 is SASEGT. DNA for the CDR3: TGTGCCAGCAGTGAAGGACAGGGGGCTATTGAACAGCCCCAGCATTTT. Residues: CASSEGQGAIEQPQHF.

A word on this clone: Germline is not matched at one junction end, which may reflect a read error. The chain uses TRBV6-5 and TRBJ2-2; 8 bases are a match to TRBD2. CDR1 is MNHEY, CDR2 SVGAGI, per germline. The CDR3 totals 15 residues. CDR3 sequence: CASSQTRGGTGELFF. The CDR3 coding sequence is TGTGCTAGCAGTCAGACTCGGGGGGGCACCGGGGAGCTGTTTTTT.

This chain uses TRBV5-8 with TRBJ2-2; D unresolved. The CDR3 length is 14 residues. The ends were cut back, 7 bases at V and 1 base at J, with 11 bases in the middle. Germline values: CDR1 SGHTS, CDR2 YDEGEE. The CDR3 region is CASWSYKNTGELFF. The CDR3 coding sequence is TGTGCCAGCTGGTCATACAAGAACACCGGGGAGCTGTTTTTT.

The genes are TRBV15 and TRBJ1-5; a weak D match, TRBD1 (6 bases). The CDR3 sequence is 20 residues long. The V end was cut by 1 base, the J end by 0 bases, with 22 bases between. Germline CDR1 and CDR2: LNHNV and YYDKDF (reference sequence). The CDR3 DNA follows: TGTGCCACCAGCAGAGGTATCGCCAGGGGACGGACTAATAGCAATCAGCCCCAGCATTTT. Translated, it gives CATSRGIARGRTNSNQPQHF.

This chain joins TRBV6-5 and TRBJ2-2; a possible D gene is TRBD1 (5 bases). Germline CDR1 is MNHEY and CDR2 is SVGAGI. The CDR3 spans 14 residues. V dropped 4 bases and J dropped 2 bases, with 8 bases sitting between them. As DNA, the CDR3 is TGTGCCAGCAGTTCCGGACAAAACACCGGGGAGCTGTTTTTT. This encodes CASSSGQNTGELFF.

J is TRBJ1-3 and V is TRBV30; 9 bases match TRBD1. The CDR3 totals 16 residues. Germline CDR1 and CDR2: GTSNPN and SVGIG (reference sequence). Germline trimming cut 5 bases from V and 3 bases from J; bases unmatched to any gene: 11. The chain's CDR3 is CAWSGAGTGNGNTIYF. Here the CDR3 DNA reads TGTGCCTGGTCGGGCGCCGGGACAGGGAATGGAAACACCATATATTTT.

This clone was picked up a small number of times. The gene calls are TRBV30 and TRBJ1-2; 7 bases match TRBD1. Germline V gene data show CDR1 as GTSNPN and CDR2 as SVGIG (reference sequence). The junction had 7 bases not matched to a gene; V was cut back by 3 bases and J by 0 bases. CDR3 length equals 15 residues. The DNA for the CDR3 is TGTGCCTGGAGAGGCCCCGACAGGGCTAACTATGGCTACACCTTC. This codes for CAWRGPDRANYGYTF.

This clone has only one observation. The rearrangement uses TRBV7-9 and TRBJ1-1; D possibly corresponds to TRBD1 (5 bases). The germline V and J ends were trimmed by 8 bases and 1 base, with 23 bases remaining between them. The V gene's germline CDR1 is SEHNR and CDR2 FQNEAQ (reference sequence). This CDR3 contains 17 residues. CDR3 residues: CASDRDSSRGGNTEAFF. For the CDR3, the DNA is TGTGCCAGCGACCGCGACAGTAGCCGTGGGGGGAACACTGAAGCTTTCTTT. Looking up the rest from reference TRBV7-9 and TRBJ1-1 gives the full variable domain: DTGVSQNPRHKITKRGQNVTFRCDPISEHNRLYWYRQTLGQGPEFLTYFQNEAQLEKSRLLSDRFSAERPKGSFSTLEIQRTEQGDSAMYLCASDRDSSRGGNTEAFFGQGTRLTVV.

This clone was recorded once. The gene calls are TRBV5-4 and TRBJ2-5; no firm D call. The germline V gene encodes CDR1 SGHNT and CDR2 YYREEE (reference sequence). The CDR3 spans 15 residues. V was trimmed by 1 base and J by 2 bases, leaving 12 bases between them. The DNA for the CDR3 is TGTGCCAGCAGCTTGCGGACCGGGCCACAAGAGACCCAGTACTTC. It is translated as CASSLRTGPQETQYF.

This rearrangement joins TRBV6-1 to TRBJ1-2; 7 positions match TRBD1. The ends lost 4 bases at V and 1 base at J; junction bases unmatched: 12. This CDR3 is built from 17 residues. Looked up from germline, CDR1 is MNHNS and CDR2 is SASEGT. CDR3 coding DNA: TGTGCCAGCAGTGCGAATAGACAGGGTACGCATAACTATGGCTACACCTTC. Amino acid sequence: CASSANRQGTHNYGYTF.

The genes are TRBV19 and TRBJ1-2; D may be TRBD1 (5 bases). V was shortened by 4 bases and J by 2 bases, with 26 bases between the two germline ends. The CDR3 covers 19 residues. CDR1 and CDR2 from the germline V gene are LNHDA and SQIVND (reference sequence). CDR3 amino acids: CASSTGYNTPGLINYGYTF. CDR3 nucleotides: TGTGCCAGTAGTACAGGTTATAATACGCCGGGACTGATAAACTATGGCTACACCTTC.

This chain links TRBV5-1 with TRBJ2-3; 8 positions agree with TRBD2. The CDR3 consists of 16 residues. CDR1 SGHRS and CDR2 YFSETQ come from the germline V gene. J gave up 1 base and V 1 base, and 5 bases lay outside the gene matches. The CDR3 DNA follows: TGCGCCAGCAGCTTGTGCGGGCGGGGGGGCACAGATACGCAGTATTTT. It yields the protein CASSLCGRGGTDTQYF.

This clone was counted between two and nine times. The chain uses TRBV6-4 and TRBJ2-3, with 12 bases aligning to TRBD2. Germline CDR1 is MRHNA and CDR2 is SNTAGT. The junction had 2 bases not matched to a gene; V was cut back by 5 bases and J by 2 bases. This CDR3 region has 15 residues. The CDR3 sequence: CASSPSGGATDTQYF. The CDR3 DNA is TGTGCCAGCAGTCCTAGCGGGGGGGCCACAGATACGCAGTATTTT.

This chain uses TRBV5-5 with TRBJ1-1; 8 nucleotides match TRBD1. V lost 4 bases and J lost 12; bases outside the gene matches: 8. The germline CDR1 and CDR2 sequences are SGHKS and YYEKEE (reference sequence). The CDR3 is 12 amino acids. The CDR3 region has the DNA TGTGCCAGCAGCAGCCCGGGACAGGCGACTTTCTTT. Protein: CASSSPGQATFF.